The 30 T cell receptor beta chains below come from one sample, sequenced in a study of blood T cell repertoires in COVID-19. This table comes from immunoSEQ multiplex PCR, and its TCRdb copy is limited to in-frame clones, with some not included. The data hold 200,000 to 250,000 clones, with about 90% observed a single time. Specimen: PBMCs or T cells enriched from blood (not recorded which). The receptors were sampled from a woman aged 45-65 years in a cohort exposed to, infected with or recovered from COVID-19 (not recorded which).

This clone was observed a single time. The chain is built from TRBV19 and TRBJ1-2; possibly TRBD1 for D (5 bases). Germline loops: CDR1 LNHDA, CDR2 SQIVND (reference sequence). The CDR3 extends over 12 amino acids. The V gene lost 5 bases and the J gene lost 6 bases, with 10 bases spanning the gap. The CDR3 bases are TGTGCCAGTAGTCAGGGAGGAGATGGCTACACCTTC. This gives the protein CASSQGGDGYTF.

The CDR3 here is CASSQNPGQGSNEQYF. The CDR3 coding sequence is TGTGCCAGCAGCCAGAATCCGGGACAGGGATCGAACGAGCAGTACTTC. The rearrangement links TRBV4-2 to TRBJ2-7, with TRBD1 identical over 9 bases. V was pared by 3 bases and J by 5 bases, with 11 bases of the junction left unmatched. CDR3 length: 16 amino acids. Germline CDR1 reads LGHNA; CDR2 reads YNFKEQ.

The chain has TRBV7-9 and TRBJ2-5; 9 positions match TRBD2. The CDR3 totals 17 residues. V shed 5 bases, J shed 2 bases, and the junction held 12 bases outside the gene matches. From germline, CDR1 is SEHNR and CDR2 FQNEAQ (reference sequence). The CDR3 nucleotides read TGTGCCAGCAGCCGAGCCGTGGGCGGGGGGGGTCAAGAGACCCAGTACTTC. Its translation: CASSRAVGGGGQETQYF. Drawing the rest from reference TRBV7-9 and TRBJ2-5, the complete variable domain is DTGVSQNPRHKITKRGQNVTFRCDPISEHNRLYWYRQTLGQGPEFLTYFQNEAQLEKSRLLSDRFSAERPKGSFSTLEIQRTEQGDSAMYLCASSRAVGGGGQETQYFGPGTRLLVL.

The CDR3 reads CASSDQGAPLNYGYTF. CDR3 nucleotide sequence: TGTGCCAGTAGTGACCAGGGTGCTCCACTTAACTATGGCTACACCTTC. V and J are TRBV19 and TRBJ1-2, with D possibly matching TRBD1 (5 bases). CDR1 is LNHDA and CDR2 is SQIVND in the germline V gene (reference sequence). CDR3 size: 16 residues. Between the trimmed V and J ends, which lost 5 bases and 1 base, there was a span of 17 bases.

This chain connects TRBV7-2 to TRBJ2-5; D perhaps matches TRBD2 (7 bases). CDR1 is SGHTA and CDR2 is FQGNSA in the germline V gene. The CDR3 is made up of 14 amino acids. V lost 3 bases to trimming and J lost 5 bases, with 13 bases between them. The CDR3 protein is CASSFNGRGETQYF. The CDR3 DNA follows: TGTGCCAGCAGCTTCAATGGGAGGGGGGAGACCCAGTACTTC.

On this clone: The same CDR3 also results from other DNA sequences found in this sample. The J gene is TRBJ1-5, the V gene TRBV28, with TRBD1 matching over 7 bases. J lost 5 bases, V lost 6 bases, and 4 bases had no gene match. Germline V lookup: CDR1 MDHEN, CDR2 SYDVKM. The CDR3 is made up of 13 amino acids. CDR3 in DNA: TGTGCCAGCAGAAGACAGGGTGATCAGCCCCAGCATTTT. Protein: CASRRQGDQPQHF.

This clone was recorded once. This sequence joins TRBV5-1 and TRBJ1-2; D may be TRBD1 (5 bases). The CDR3 has 15 amino acids. Trimming left V 0 bases short and J 4 bases short, with 13 bases between. Germline CDR1 SGHRS, CDR2 YFSETQ. The chain's CDR3 is CASSLEVGGAYGYTF. DNA for the CDR3: TGCGCCAGCAGCTTGGAAGTCGGCGGGGCCTATGGCTACACCTTC.

The rearrangement links TRBV28 to TRBJ1-5; D is ambiguous. Germline V gives CDR1 MDHEN, CDR2 SYDVKM. CDR3 size: 14 residues. The germline V and J ends were trimmed by 6 bases and 9 bases, with 18 bases remaining between them. The CDR3 DNA reads TGTGCCAGCAGAAAAGGCCCCGGAGTGAGGCCCCAGCATTTT. Protein sequence: CASRKGPGVRPQHF. Filled out from reference TRBV28 and TRBJ1-5, the complete variable domain reads DVKVTQSSRYLVKRTGEKVFLECVQDMDHENMFWYRQDPGLGLRLIYFSYDVKMKEKGDIPEGYSVSREKKERFSLILESASTNQTSMYLCASRKGPGVRPQHFGDGTRLSIL.

The CDR3 bases are TGTGCCAGTAGTAGACAGAGTACCCGGGAGACCCAGTACTTC. Encoded protein: CASSRQSTRETQYF. J is TRBJ2-5 and V is TRBV19; D possibly corresponds to TRBD1 (5 bases). The germline V gene has CDR1 LNHDA and CDR2 SQIVND (reference sequence). The CDR3 length is 14 residues. V shed 4 bases and J shed 5 bases, with 14 bases lying between them.

This clone has a single count. The chain links TRBV28 to TRBJ1-3; 7 positions agree with TRBD1. In germline, CDR1 is MDHEN, CDR2 SYDVKM. There are 14 residues in the CDR3. V lost 4 bases, J lost 6 bases, and 6 bases stayed unmatched. CDR3 bases: TGTGCCAGCAGTTCCGACAGGGTTTTAAACACCATATATTTT. The encoded protein is CASSSDRVLNTIYF.

The chain is built from TRBV6-1 and TRBJ1-2; D is ambiguous. Germline CDR1 MNHNS, CDR2 SASEGT. Trimming left V 2 bases short and J 2 bases short, with 12 bases between. The CDR3 has 15 amino acids. DNA of the CDR3: TGTGCCAGCAGTGAATCGCGGAGCGAAAACTATGGCTACACCTTC. As protein: CASSESRSENYGYTF.

This rearrangement joins TRBV29-1 to TRBJ1-1; D might be TRBD1 (6 bases). Trimming shortened V by 4 bases and J by 7 bases, and 22 bases separated the two germline ends. CDR3 length: 15 residues. The germline CDR1 and CDR2 sequences are SQVTM and ANQGSEA. DNA for the CDR3: TGCAGCGTTGTTGATCGGGGGGCGGGGAGCCATGAAGCTTTCTTT. Translated, it gives CSVVDRGAGSHEAFF. Together with reference TRBV29-1 and TRBJ1-1, the CDR3 gives the full variable domain: SAVISQKPSRDICQRGTSLTIQCQVDSQVTMMFWYRQQPGQSLTLIATANQGSEATYESGFVIDKFPISRPNLTFSTLTVSNMSPEDSSIYLCSVVDRGAGSHEAFFGQGTRLTVV.

This clone was seen once. The chain employs TRBV7-2 and TRBJ2-5; 9 bases match TRBD2. Germline CDR1 is SGHTA and CDR2 is FQGNSA. The CDR3 length is 16 residues. Trimming at V came to 1 base and at J to 6 bases, leaving 9 bases not matched to a gene. The CDR3 spells CASSLGGLAGPQTQYF. The CDR3 nucleotides read TGTGCCAGCAGCTTAGGAGGGCTAGCGGGGCCCCAGACCCAGTACTTC.

Only one count was recorded for this clone. V usage is TRBV5-8 and J usage is TRBJ1-5, with D possibly being TRBD1 (5 bases). Trimming left V 4 bases short and J 0 bases short, with 14 bases between. Germline V gives CDR1 SGHTS, CDR2 YDEGEE. The CDR3 has 16 amino acids. The DNA for the CDR3 is TGTGCCAGCAGCCCGCAACAGGAATATAGCAATCAGCCCCAGCATTTT. Its translation is CASSPQQEYSNQPQHF.

V is TRBV7-6 and J is TRBJ2-7; TRBD2 matches at 7 bases. The CDR3 runs to 15 residues. With V trimmed by 0 bases and J by 2 bases, 4 bases remained unmatched. Germline V gene data show CDR1 as SGHVS and CDR2 as FNYEAQ. CDR3 DNA: TGTGCCAGCAGCTTAGCTGCGCGGGGGACCTACGAGCAGTACTTC. Protein: CASSLAARGTYEQYF.

The genes are TRBV7-2 and TRBJ2-7; the match to TRBD1 covers 9 bases. Germline V gene lookup returns CDR1 SGHTA and CDR2 FQGNSA. The trim removed 5 bases at V and 5 bases at J, leaving 10 bases unmatched. This CDR3 is 15 amino acids long. This CDR3 reads CASSPRDRVNHEQYF. The CDR3 DNA is TGTGCCAGCAGCCCCCGGGACAGGGTTAACCACGAGCAGTACTTC.

This sequence joins TRBV7-8 and TRBJ2-2; 11 nucleotides match TRBD1. Unmatched junction bases numbered 5, after V lost 5 bases and J lost 6 bases. Germline CDR1 and CDR2: SGHVS and FQNEAQ. The CDR3 spans 15 residues. CDR3 bases: TGTGCCAGCAGCCGCCTGGGACAGGGGGCCGGGGAGCTGTTTTTT. Translation: CASSRLGQGAGELFF.

This rearrangement joins TRBV5-1 to TRBJ2-5; 7 bases map to TRBD1. From germline, CDR1 is SGHRS and CDR2 YFSETQ. The V segment lost 5 bases and the J segment 2 bases; nucleotides outside the gene matches: 3. This CDR3 comprises 13 residues. The CDR3, as DNA: TGCGCCAGCAGAGGGACAGTTCAAGAGACCCAGTACTTC. It codes for CASRGTVQETQYF.

This clone appeared a single time. This CDR3 reads CASSVGQGARAGELFF. CDR3 sequence (DNA): TGTGCCAGCAGCGTAGGTCAGGGGGCGAGAGCCGGGGAGCTGTTTTTT. The chain combines TRBV9 with TRBJ2-2, with 8 bases identical to TRBD1. Germline-derived CDR1 and CDR2 are SGDLS and YYNGEE. The CDR3 length is 16 residues. V shed 0 bases and J 6 bases; nucleotides not matched to a gene: 7.

This clone appeared a few times. This sequence joins TRBV7-3 and TRBJ2-3; the D is unclear. The CDR3 contains 17 residues. Germline V gives CDR1 SGHTA, CDR2 FQGTGA. The ends were cut back, 3 bases at V and 2 bases at J, with 18 bases in the middle. CDR3 residues: CASSFPSFQHLTDTQYF. As DNA, the CDR3 is TGTGCCAGCAGCTTCCCCTCGTTTCAACACCTCACAGATACGCAGTATTTT.

This chain uses TRBV5-6 with TRBJ1-3; TRBD1 agrees at 10 bases. The CDR3 contains 15 residues. V lost 4 bases, J lost 6 bases, and 7 bases stayed unmatched. The germline CDR1 and CDR2 sequences are SGHDT and YYEEEE. In nucleotides, the CDR3 is TGTGCCAGCAGCCGGACAGGGGGGACTGAAAACACCATATATTTT. It yields the protein CASSRTGGTENTIYF.

The rearrangement joins TRBV10-3 to TRBJ1-2; 9 bases line up with TRBD1. Losses at the gene ends were 3 bases for V and 0 bases for J; bases not matched to a gene: 8. The germline V gene has CDR1 ENHRY and CDR2 SYGVKD. The CDR3 consists of 17 residues. The CDR3 bases are TGTGCCATCAGTGACACCGGGACAGGGCGGTCTAACTATGGCTACACCTTC. Translated: CAISDTGTGRSNYGYTF.

The gene calls are TRBV7-8 and TRBJ1-3; 11 bases align to TRBD1. V lost 7 bases and J lost 0; bases outside the gene matches: 5. The CDR3 is made up of 16 amino acids. The germline CDR1 and CDR2 sequences are SGHVS and FQNEAQ. In DNA, the CDR3 is TGTGCCAGCACCCGGACAGGGGGCACCTCTGGAAACACCATATATTTT. This encodes CASTRTGGTSGNTIYF.

This clone was detected only once. The genes are TRBV7-6 and TRBJ1-1; 8 bases match TRBD1. The CDR3 totals 13 residues. The junction had 4 bases not matched to a gene; V was cut back by 4 bases and J by 6 bases. The V gene's germline CDR1 is SGHVS and CDR2 FNYEAQ. CDR3 amino acids: CASSSGTGSEAFF. The CDR3 DNA sequence: TGTGCCAGCAGCTCCGGGACAGGCTCTGAAGCTTTCTTT.

The rearrangement uses TRBV9 and TRBJ2-3; TRBD2 might be the D (6 bases). With 0 bases removed from V and 6 bases from J, the gap between germline ends came to 17 bases. The CDR3 loop spans 16 amino acids. Germline V CDR1 and CDR2: SGDLS, YYNGEE. The CDR3 bases are TGTGCCAGCAGCGTAGACCGGGGGACCTCCTTGGATACGCAGTATTTT. This gives the protein CASSVDRGTSLDTQYF.

The V and J genes are TRBV27 and TRBJ1-4, with 8 bases matching TRBD1. The CDR3 spans 13 residues. V gave up 8 bases and J gave up 4 bases; unmatched junction bases: 3. Germline CDR1 is MNHEY and CDR2 is SMNVEV (reference sequence). The CDR3 is CASGGTGNEKLFF. CDR3 DNA sequence: TGTGCCAGCGGCGGGACAGGTAATGAAAAACTGTTTTTT.

This chain connects TRBV12-3 or TRBV12-4 to TRBJ1-1; no reliable D call. The ends were cut back, 6 bases at V and 0 bases at J, with 8 bases in the middle. The CDR3 is 13 amino acids. The CDR3, as DNA: TGTGCCAGCAGCCCACAGTTGAACACTGAAGCTTTCTTT. It encodes CASSPQLNTEAFF.

This clone was detected only once. V and J are TRBV5-1 and TRBJ2-3; 11 bases fit TRBD2. The CDR3 is made up of 15 amino acids. The V gene end was trimmed by 4 bases and the J gene end by 1 base; junction bases not matched to a gene: 2. The germline gives CDR1 SGHRS, CDR2 YFSETQ. The CDR3 spells CASSPGLAGTDTQYF. As DNA, the CDR3 is TGCGCCAGCAGCCCGGGACTAGCGGGCACAGATACGCAGTATTTT.

The sample holds a few counts of this clone. This sequence joins TRBV6-5 and TRBJ1-4; 7 bases are shared with TRBD1. With V trimmed by 5 bases and J by 5 bases, 8 bases remained unmatched. The germline V gene has CDR1 MNHEY and CDR2 SVGAGI. The CDR3 consists of 15 residues. The CDR3 nucleotides are TGTGCCAGCAGTATCGACAGGGACCTAAATGAAAAACTGTTTTTT. Amino acid sequence: CASSIDRDLNEKLFF.

This chain links TRBV6-5 with TRBJ1-2; possible D gene TRBD1, 5 bases. Germline V gives CDR1 MNHEY, CDR2 SVGAGI. Trimming shortened V by 6 bases and J by 7 bases, and 18 bases separated the two germline ends. This CDR3 has 14 amino acids. The CDR3 loop is CASSPREVRVGYTF. The CDR3 DNA reads as TGTGCCAGCAGCCCCAGGGAGGTACGGGTTGGCTACACCTTC.